This TCR beta chain stems from a study of T cells in Graves' hyperthyroidism and ophthalmopathy. Study-wide findings and caveats: Median prediction lead before ophthalmopathy onset was about 6.3 months with the model.

CDR1 is MDHEN and CDR2 is SYDVKM in the germline V gene. The CDR3 has 14 amino acids. Trimming took 1 base from V and 4 from J, leaving 10 bases between them. Amplification of TCR beta CDR3 regions used RNA as the template. Initially, a first-round RT-PCR of the TCR CDR3 employed the HTBI primer set. Using its own MiXCR run on the multiplex PCR reads, TCRdb lists one record per CDR3 protein. There are some 560,000 distinct CDR3 sequences in the sample; around 14% occur only once, and around 7.8% lies in the top ten. This clonotype was seen repeatedly, ten times or more. Its antigen is unknown. Graves' hyperthyroidism is called stable when ophthalmopathy does not progress within 18 months. Investigators excluded patients with uncontrolled infection, other autoimmune disease, pregnancy or lactation.

This chain joins TRBV28 and TRBJ2-5; tentatively, D is TRBD1 (6 bases). The TCR comes from a woman in her twenties or thirties with Graves' hyperthyroidism. The sequencing input was blood. The CDR3, as DNA: TGTGCCAGCAGTTTATCCAGGGGATCAGAGACCCAGTACTTC. It is translated as CASSLSRGSETQYF.